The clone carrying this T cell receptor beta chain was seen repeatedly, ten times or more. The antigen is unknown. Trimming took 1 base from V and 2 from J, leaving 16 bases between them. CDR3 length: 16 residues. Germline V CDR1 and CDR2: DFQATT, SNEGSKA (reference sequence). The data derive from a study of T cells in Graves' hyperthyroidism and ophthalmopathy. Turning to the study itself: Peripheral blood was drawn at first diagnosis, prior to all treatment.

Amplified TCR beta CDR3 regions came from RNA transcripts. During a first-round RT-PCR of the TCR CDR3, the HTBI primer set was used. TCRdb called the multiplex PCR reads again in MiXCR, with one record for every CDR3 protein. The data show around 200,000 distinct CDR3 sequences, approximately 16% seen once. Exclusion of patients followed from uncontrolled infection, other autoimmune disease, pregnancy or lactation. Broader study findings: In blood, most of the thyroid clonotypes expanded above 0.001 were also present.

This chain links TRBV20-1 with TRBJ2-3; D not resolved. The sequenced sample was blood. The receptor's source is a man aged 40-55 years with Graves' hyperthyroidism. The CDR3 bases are TGCAGTGCTAGAGGCCCCAAGGAAGGGTTCACAGATACGCAGTATTTT. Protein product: CSARGPKEGFTDTQYF.